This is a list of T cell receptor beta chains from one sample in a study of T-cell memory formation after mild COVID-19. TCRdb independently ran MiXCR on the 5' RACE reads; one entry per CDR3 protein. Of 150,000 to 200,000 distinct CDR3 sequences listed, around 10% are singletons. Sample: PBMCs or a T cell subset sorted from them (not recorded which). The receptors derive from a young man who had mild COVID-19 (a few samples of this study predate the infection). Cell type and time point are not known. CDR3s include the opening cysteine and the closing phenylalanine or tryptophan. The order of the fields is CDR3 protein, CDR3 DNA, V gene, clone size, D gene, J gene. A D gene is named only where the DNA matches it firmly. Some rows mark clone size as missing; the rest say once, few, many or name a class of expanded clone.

CDR3aa: CASSLETSNIQYF; CDR3nt: TGCGCCAGCAGCTTGGAGACGTCGAACATTCAGTACTTC; v_gene: TRBV5-1; abundance: many; d_gene: -; j_gene: TRBJ2-4
CDR3aa: CASSFIPQERETQYF; CDR3nt: TGCGCCAGCAGCTTTATCCCCCAGGAGCGGGAGACCCAGTACTTC; v_gene: TRBV5-1; abundance: -; d_gene: -; j_gene: TRBJ2-5
CDR3aa: CASSYSGGEDTQYF; CDR3nt: TGTGCCAGCAGTTATAGCGGGGGGGAGGATACGCAGTATTTT; v_gene: TRBV12-3/TRBV12-4; abundance: -; d_gene: TRBD2; j_gene: TRBJ2-3
CDR3aa: CASSYSRPGLQETQYF; CDR3nt: TGTGCCAGCAGTTACTCCAGGCCAGGGCTCCAAGAGACCCAGTACTTC; v_gene: TRBV6-5; abundance: few; d_gene: -; j_gene: TRBJ2-5
CDR3aa: CASSYNRDTQYF; CDR3nt: TGTGCCAGCAGTTACAATAGGGATACGCAGTATTTT; v_gene: TRBV6-5; abundance: many; d_gene: -; j_gene: TRBJ2-3
CDR3aa: CASSLAVDTQYF; CDR3nt: TGCGCCAGCAGCTTGGCCGTGGACACGCAGTATTTT; v_gene: TRBV5-1; abundance: -; d_gene: -; j_gene: TRBJ2-3
CDR3aa: CASSPTQVGNTEAFF; CDR3nt: TGTGCCAGCTCACCTACACAGGTGGGGAACACTGAAGCTTTCTTT; v_gene: TRBV18; abundance: few; d_gene: -; j_gene: TRBJ1-1
CDR3aa: CASSRFQGTDYGYTF; CDR3nt: TGCGCCAGCAGCCGCTTCCAGGGGACGGACTATGGCTACACCTTC; v_gene: TRBV4-3; abundance: -; d_gene: -; j_gene: TRBJ1-2
CDR3aa: CASSQPTGPKAKNIQYF; CDR3nt: TGCGCCAGCAGCCAACCTACAGGGCCCAAGGCCAAAAACATTCAGTACTTC; v_gene: TRBV4-1; abundance: -; d_gene: -; j_gene: TRBJ2-4
CDR3aa: CASSPRRGQETQYF; CDR3nt: TGTGCCAGCAGCCCTCGGCGGGGGCAAGAGACCCAGTACTTC; v_gene: TRBV7-2; abundance: many; d_gene: TRBD2; j_gene: TRBJ2-5
CDR3aa: CASSLMGYSGNTIYF; CDR3nt: TGCGCCAGCAGCTTGATGGGCTACTCTGGAAACACCATATATTTT; v_gene: TRBV5-1; abundance: -; d_gene: -; j_gene: TRBJ1-3
CDR3aa: CASSRTGLNEKLFF; CDR3nt: TGTGCCAGCAGCAGAACAGGGCTGAATGAAAAACTGTTTTTT; v_gene: TRBV12-3/TRBV12-4; abundance: -; d_gene: -; j_gene: TRBJ1-4
CDR3aa: CASSQPGLGNTGELFF; CDR3nt: TGTGCCAGCAGCCAGCCGGGACTAGGAAACACCGGGGAGCTGTTTTTT; v_gene: TRBV4-2; abundance: -; d_gene: TRBD2; j_gene: TRBJ2-2
CDR3aa: CASSLVSGGRDTQYF; CDR3nt: TGCGCCAGCAGCTTGGTTTCCGGGGGACGGGATACGCAGTATTTT; v_gene: TRBV5-1; abundance: many; d_gene: -; j_gene: TRBJ2-3
CDR3aa: CASTWTNLWGYTF; CDR3nt: TGTGCCAGCACGTGGACTAACCTCTGGGGCTACACCTTC; v_gene: TRBV2; abundance: -; d_gene: -; j_gene: TRBJ1-2
CDR3aa: CASSYSTGAGTQYF; CDR3nt: TGTGCCAGCAGTTACTCGACTGGTGCTGGGACCCAGTACTTC; v_gene: TRBV6-5; abundance: -; d_gene: -; j_gene: TRBJ2-5
CDR3aa: CASSRDGMNTEAFF; CDR3nt: TGTGCCAGCTCCCGGGACGGAATGAACACTGAAGCTTTCTTT; v_gene: TRBV18; abundance: -; d_gene: -; j_gene: TRBJ1-1
CDR3aa: CASSSVLGANVLTF; CDR3nt: TGTGCCAGCAGTTCTGTCCTCGGGGCCAACGTCCTGACTTTC; v_gene: TRBV6-5; abundance: many; d_gene: -; j_gene: TRBJ2-6
CDR3aa: CASSMGPQKHETQYF; CDR3nt: TGTGCCAGCAGCATGGGACCCCAAAAACATGAGACCCAGTACTTC; v_gene: TRBV11-3; abundance: -; d_gene: -; j_gene: TRBJ2-5
CDR3aa: CATSDAAEDTQYF; CDR3nt: TGTGCCACCAGTGATGCGGCCGAAGATACGCAGTATTTT; v_gene: TRBV24-1; abundance: -; d_gene: -; j_gene: TRBJ2-3
CDR3aa: CASSRGGAPLHF; CDR3nt: TGCGCCAGCAGCCGGGGCGGGGCACCCCTCCACTTT; v_gene: TRBV5-1; abundance: many; d_gene: -; j_gene: TRBJ1-6
CDR3aa: CATSRDVNTIYF; CDR3nt: TGTGCCACCAGCAGAGATGTAAACACCATATATTTT; v_gene: TRBV15; abundance: many; d_gene: -; j_gene: TRBJ1-3
CDR3aa: CASSLQPRGGEDTQYF; CDR3nt: TGTGCCAGCAGCTTACAACCCCGGGGGGGCGAGGATACGCAGTATTTT; v_gene: TRBV7-3; abundance: -; d_gene: TRBD2; j_gene: TRBJ2-3
CDR3aa: CASSLLNSYNEQFF; CDR3nt: TGCGCCAGCAGCTTGCTAAACTCCTACAATGAGCAGTTCTTC; v_gene: TRBV5-1; abundance: few; d_gene: -; j_gene: TRBJ2-1
CDR3aa: CSASPGGGGSPLHF; CDR3nt: TGCAGTGCTAGTCCCGGGGGCGGCGGTTCACCCCTCCACTTT; v_gene: TRBV20-1; abundance: many; d_gene: -; j_gene: TRBJ1-6
CDR3aa: CASSPSGVAASGANVLTF; CDR3nt: TGTGCCAGCAGCCCCTCTGGGGTTGCTGCCTCTGGGGCCAACGTCCTGACTTTC; v_gene: TRBV4-2; abundance: -; d_gene: -; j_gene: TRBJ2-6
CDR3aa: CASSLAASGYEQYF; CDR3nt: TGCGCCAGCAGCTTGGCCGCTAGCGGATACGAGCAGTACTTC; v_gene: TRBV5-1; abundance: many; d_gene: TRBD2; j_gene: TRBJ2-7
CDR3aa: CASRALQGTGELFF; CDR3nt: TGTGCCAGCAGGGCATTACAGGGGACCGGGGAGCTGTTTTTT; v_gene: TRBV2; abundance: -; d_gene: TRBD1; j_gene: TRBJ2-2
CDR3aa: CSAYPGQARGETQYF; CDR3nt: TGCAGTGCTTATCCGGGACAAGCAAGGGGTGAGACCCAGTACTTC; v_gene: TRBV20-1; abundance: many; d_gene: -; j_gene: TRBJ2-5
CDR3aa: CSVEDGWNQPQHF; CDR3nt: TGCAGCGTTGAAGATGGGTGGAATCAGCCCCAGCATTTT; v_gene: TRBV29-1; abundance: -; d_gene: -; j_gene: TRBJ1-5
CDR3aa: CASSRNSGGGDNEQFF; CDR3nt: TGTGCCAGCAGCCGGAATAGCGGGGGGGGCGACAATGAGCAGTTCTTC; v_gene: TRBV7-2; abundance: -; d_gene: TRBD2; j_gene: TRBJ2-1
CDR3aa: CASSVAGGTYEQYF; CDR3nt: TGTGCCAGCAGCGTAGCGGGGGGGACCTACGAGCAGTACTTC; v_gene: TRBV9; abundance: -; d_gene: TRBD2; j_gene: TRBJ2-7
CDR3aa: CATSPPQWTSYEQYF; CDR3nt: TGTGCCACCTCTCCCCCCCAGTGGACCTCCTACGAGCAGTACTTC; v_gene: TRBV6-1; abundance: -; d_gene: -; j_gene: TRBJ2-7
CDR3aa: CASRRQTPYEQYF; CDR3nt: TGTGCCAGCAGAAGACAGACACCCTACGAGCAGTACTTC; v_gene: TRBV6-2/TRBV6-3; abundance: -; d_gene: -; j_gene: TRBJ2-7
CDR3aa: CSAREAGNQPQHF; CDR3nt: TGCAGTGCTAGAGAGGCGGGCAATCAGCCCCAGCATTTT; v_gene: TRBV20-1; abundance: -; d_gene: -; j_gene: TRBJ1-5
CDR3aa: CASSLAYTQYF; CDR3nt: TGCGCCAGCAGCTTGGCCTATACGCAGTATTTT; v_gene: TRBV5-1; abundance: few; d_gene: -; j_gene: TRBJ2-3
CDR3aa: CASSLTGTGGSREQYF; CDR3nt: TGTGCCAGCAGCCTAACCGGGACAGGGGGCTCTCGCGAGCAGTACTTC; v_gene: TRBV7-2; abundance: -; d_gene: TRBD1; j_gene: TRBJ2-7
CDR3aa: CASRRTQGNTGELFF; CDR3nt: TGCGCCAGCAGACGGACCCAGGGGAACACCGGGGAGCTGTTTTTT; v_gene: TRBV5-1; abundance: -; d_gene: -; j_gene: TRBJ2-2
CDR3aa: CASSPDRGISNYGYTF; CDR3nt: TGTGCCAGCAGTCCAGACAGGGGGATCAGTAACTATGGCTACACCTTC; v_gene: TRBV27; abundance: few; d_gene: TRBD1; j_gene: TRBJ1-2
CDR3aa: CASSLSSDYGYTF; CDR3nt: TGCGCCAGCAGCTTGTCGTCAGACTATGGCTACACCTTC; v_gene: TRBV5-1; abundance: -; d_gene: -; j_gene: TRBJ1-2
CDR3aa: CASRQATNYGYTF; CDR3nt: TGTGCCAGCAGACAGGCTACAAACTATGGCTACACCTTC; v_gene: TRBV6-1; abundance: -; d_gene: -; j_gene: TRBJ1-2
CDR3aa: CSVRRAAPEAFF; CDR3nt: TGCAGCGTTCGTCGGGCAGCTCCTGAAGCTTTCTTT; v_gene: TRBV29-1; abundance: few; d_gene: -; j_gene: TRBJ1-1